The 17 T cell receptor beta chains presented below share a single source sample, sequenced in a study of spatial heterogeneity in lung cancer. Time point noted: blood at routine non-recurrence follow-up after resection. Whole RNA, which was extracted from tumor, nontumor lung tissue or frozen PBMC, was sequenced without any cell sorting. TCRdb re-analysed the 5' RACE reads in MiXCR, keeping a single row per CDR3 protein. Found here are about 120,000 distinct CDR3 sequences, more than 9% of them singletons; the top ten hold approximately 15%. The source material was PBMCs, sampled at follow-up. The origin of the receptors is a male donor with early-stage non-small cell lung cancer.

The table lists this clonotype with many counts. This chain uses TRBV18 with TRBJ1-5, with 7 bases lining up with TRBD1. V trimming: 0 bases; J trimming: 3 bases; junction bases outside the gene matches: 2. From germline, CDR1 is KGHSH and CDR2 LQKENI. The CDR3 is made up of 15 amino acids. The CDR3 spells CASSPPGTVNQPQHF. The CDR3 region has the DNA TGTGCCAGCTCACCACCTGGGACAGTCAATCAGCCCCAGCATTTT.

The chain uses TRBV6-1 and TRBJ1-2; possible D gene TRBD1, 6 bases. CDR3 length equals 15 residues. CDR1 MNHNS and CDR2 SASEGT come from the germline V gene. V lost 6 bases, J lost 4 bases, and 18 bases lay in between. The CDR3 spells CASRMDSGSLYGYTF. The CDR3 DNA is TGTGCCAGCAGGATGGACAGTGGGAGTCTCTATGGCTACACCTTC.

The genes are TRBV20-1 and TRBJ2-3; TRBD1 matches 7 bases. Trimming took 6 bases from V and 0 from J; bases not matched to a gene: 12. The germline gives CDR1 DFQATT, CDR2 SNEGSKA (reference sequence). This CDR3 has 16 residues. The CDR3 is CSATLPRTGSTDTQYF. CDR3 nucleotide sequence: TGCAGTGCCACCCTACCCCGGACAGGCAGCACAGATACGCAGTATTTT.

This clonotype was detected only a few times. V is TRBV28 and J is TRBJ2-1; possible D gene TRBD1, 5 bases. CDR1 MDHEN and CDR2 SYDVKM come from the germline V gene. The CDR3 loop spans 12 amino acids. The ends were cut back, 1 base at V and 10 bases at J, with 8 bases in the middle. In DNA form, the CDR3 reads TGTGCCAGCAGTTTATCTAGGACAGAGCAGTTCTTC. Translation: CASSLSRTEQFF. The variable domain in full, with the rest retrieved from reference TRBV28 and TRBJ2-1, is DVKVTQSSRYLVKRTGEKVFLECVQDMDHENMFWYRQDPGLGLRLIYFSYDVKMKEKGDIPEGYSVSREKKERFSLILESASTNQTSMYLCASSLSRTEQFFGPGTRLTVL.

This clonotype was recorded many times. The gene calls are TRBV20-1 and TRBJ2-1; a weak D match, TRBD1 (5 bases). V lost 6 bases to trimming and J lost 2 bases, with 11 bases between them. CDR1 is DFQATT and CDR2 is SNEGSKA in the germline V gene (reference sequence). The CDR3 has 13 residues. In DNA form, the CDR3 reads TGCAGTGCCCCCAGGGCACCCTACAATGAGCAGTTCTTC. It codes for CSAPRAPYNEQFF.

This clonotype was detected only a few times. The genes are TRBV10-3 and TRBJ2-3; D is uncertain. This CDR3 is 11 amino acids long. The V end lost 6 bases, the J end lost 5 bases, and 6 bases lay between the germline ends. CDR1 is ENHRY and CDR2 is SYGVKD in the germline V gene. In DNA form, the CDR3 reads TGTGCCATCAGCCTACTAGATACGCAGTATTTT. This sequence encodes CAISLLDTQYF.

This clonotype has only a few counts. The CDR3 is CASSKSQVLVTPLHF. The CDR3 DNA is TGTGCCAGCAGCAAGTCACAGGTGCTAGTGACACCCCTCCACTTT. The chain joins TRBV7-2 to TRBJ1-6, with a possible D match to TRBD1 (5 bases). The CDR3 is 15 amino acids. Trimming left V 5 bases short and J 11 bases short, with 19 bases between. The V gene's germline CDR1 is SGHTA and CDR2 FQGNSA. Variable domain in full (rest from reference TRBV7-2 and TRBJ1-6): GAGVSQSPSNKVTEKGKDVELRCDPISGHTALYWYRQSLGQGLEFLIYFQGNSAPDKSGLPSDRFSAERTGGSVSTLTIQRTQQEDSAVYLCASSKSQVLVTPLHFGNGTRLTVT.

This clonotype was counted ten times or more. CDR3 sequence: CSAGLNSDTEQFF. The CDR3 nucleotides are TGCAGCGCGGGACTTAATTCGGACACCGAGCAGTTCTTC. J is TRBJ2-1 and V is TRBV29-1; tentatively, D is TRBD2 (6 bases). Germline V gene lookup returns CDR1 SQVTM and CDR2 ANQGSEA. V lost 7 bases and J lost 10, with 20 bases in between. The CDR3 totals 13 residues.

The V and J genes are TRBV10-3 and TRBJ2-1; D might be TRBD1 or TRBD2, each matching 6 bases. The CDR3 has 14 residues. Between the trimmed V and J ends, which lost 10 bases and 4 bases, there was a span of 17 bases. Germline assignment: CDR1 ENHRY and CDR2 SYGVKD. This chain's CDR3 is CATSPGALYNEQFF. CDR3 nucleotides: TGTGCCACCAGCCCGGGGGCCTTATACAATGAGCAGTTCTTC.

This clonotype was observed a handful of times. This chain joins TRBV3-1 and TRBJ1-5; 10 bases align to TRBD1. Germline V gene lookup returns CDR1 LGHDT and CDR2 YNNKEL (reference sequence). V was pared by 4 bases and J by 3 bases, with 6 bases of the junction left unmatched. The CDR3 has 16 residues. Here the CDR3 DNA reads TGTGCCAGCAGCCTAAGGACAGGGGGTGTCAATCAGCCCCAGCATTTT. This codes for CASSLRTGGVNQPQHF.

This clonotype came up a few times. This chain uses TRBV30 with TRBJ2-5, with D perhaps TRBD1 (6 bases). The CDR3 is 13 residues long. The germline V and J ends were trimmed by 5 bases and 3 bases, with 13 bases remaining between them. Germline V gene data show CDR1 as GTSNPN and CDR2 as SVGIG (reference sequence). CDR3 loop: CAWQQGTKETQYF. Here the CDR3 DNA reads TGTGCCTGGCAACAGGGAACGAAAGAGACCCAGTACTTC.

The sample holds many counts of this clonotype. The CDR3 DNA follows: TGTGCCAGCAGACTGGACAGGGATCCTGGCTACACCTTC. Translation: CASRLDRDPGYTF. The chain employs TRBV7-9 and TRBJ1-2; 8 bases line up with TRBD1. V dropped 6 bases and J dropped 7; count of bases not matched to a gene: 7. Germline CDR1 and CDR2: SEHNR and FQNEAQ (reference sequence). The CDR3 sequence is 13 residues long.

This clonotype was counted between two and nine times. The CDR3, as DNA: TGTGCCAGCAGCTATGGCGGGACTAGCGGAGTCTACGAGCAGTACTTC. Translating it yields CASSYGGTSGVYEQYF. V usage is TRBV5-4 and J usage is TRBJ2-7, with 11 bases fitting TRBD2. The CDR3 is 16 residues long. Losses at the gene ends were 3 bases for V and 3 bases for J; bases not matched to a gene: 8. Germline loops: CDR1 SGHNT, CDR2 YYREEE (reference sequence).

This clonotype occurred a few times. The V gene is TRBV12-3 or TRBV12-4, the J gene TRBJ1-5; D gene uncertain. V lost 8 bases to trimming and J lost 4 bases, with 12 bases between them. The length of the CDR3 is 13 residues. CDR3 residues: CASAQSGNQPQHF. Here the CDR3 DNA reads TGTGCCAGCGCTCAAAGCGGGAATCAGCCCCAGCATTTT.

The CDR3 DNA reads TGTGCCATCAGTGAGTCCGGGACGCCTAATCAGCCCCAGCATTTT. This gives the protein CAISESGTPNQPQHF. This chain connects TRBV10-3 to TRBJ1-5; tentative D call: TRBD1 (5 bases). The germline V and J ends were trimmed by 0 bases and 4 bases, with 10 bases remaining between them. Germline loops: CDR1 ENHRY, CDR2 SYGVKD. CDR3 length: 15 residues.

This chain uses TRBV2 with TRBJ2-3; no firm D call. Trimming pared 4 bases from V and 6 bases from J, leaving 8 bases between. Looked up from germline, CDR1 is SNHLY and CDR2 is FYNNEI. The length of the CDR3 is 12 residues. The CDR3 region has the DNA TGTGCCAGCAGTGGCCCCGGTGATACGCAGTATTTT. Encoded protein: CASSGPGDTQYF. Supplemented by reference TRBV2 and TRBJ2-3, the full variable domain reads EPEVTQTPSHQVTQMGQEVILRCVPISNHLYFYWYRQILGQKVEFLVSFYNNEISEKSEIFDDQFSVERPDGSNFTLKIRSTKLEDSAMYFCASSGPGDTQYFGPGTRLTVL.

The sample holds many counts of this clonotype. The V call is TRBV29-1, the J call TRBJ2-2; TRBD1 aligns across 9 bases. The CDR3 covers 15 residues. The junction had 8 bases not matched to a gene; V was cut back by 4 bases and J by 5 bases. CDR1 and CDR2 (germline): SQVTM, ANQGSEA. CDR3 sequence: CSVALRDRATGELFF. CDR3 DNA sequence: TGCAGCGTTGCCCTCCGGGACAGGGCGACCGGGGAGCTGTTTTTT.